The T cell receptor beta chain described here comes from a study of vaccination and CD4 T cells after COVID-19. Study at large: Six men and four women formed the convalescents, two being Hispanic.

The CDR3 is 13 amino acids. Using its own MiXCR run on the PCR reads, TCRdb lists one record per CDR3 protein. The sample comprises tens of thousands of distinct CDR3 sequences, 50% to 70% of which are singletons, and about 1% rests with the top ten. This rearrangement joins TRBV21-1 to TRBJ2-1. TRBV21-1 has pseudogene status. This clonotype originated in a human donor who had recovered from COVID-19. The specimen was CD4+ T cells from blood, collected before SARS-CoV-2 vaccination. The CDR3 here is CASSKTSTNEQFF. CDR3 nucleotides: TGTGCCAGCAGCAAAACCTCGACGAATGAGCAGTTCTTC.